The rows below give T cell receptor beta chains drawn from one sample of a study of shared clonotypes between healthy human individuals. The repertoire was sequenced with immunoSEQ multiplex PCR; TCRdb's copy has only in-frame clones and lacks some. This sample yields 2.3 million or so clones, of which about 92% are seen a single time; about 0.41% belongs to the top ten. The sequenced material came from naive CD4+ T cells from PBMCs. Receptors originate from a man between 18 and 35 years old in good health. Some clones in this sample may be carry-over from other donors' samples. CDR3s include the opening cysteine and the closing phenylalanine or tryptophan. The D gene is left open where the match is weak. Part of the rows lack a size; the others show once, few, many or a class for expanded clones.

>TRBV5-4|once|TRBJ2-5|TRBD2
CASSSGLAVQETQYF
TGTGCCAGCAGCTCGGGACTAGCGGTCCAAGAGACCCAGTACTTC
>TRBV15|.|TRBJ1-1|.
CATSPARGNEAFF
TGTGCCACCAGCCCAGCACGGGGGAATGAAGCTTTCTTT
>TRBV9|.|TRBJ1-1|.
CASSARDSTEAFF
TGTGCCAGCAGCGCCCGAGATAGCACTGAAGCTTTCTTT
>TRBV5-1|.|TRBJ2-7|.
CASRSTGMGYEQYF
TGCGCCAGTCGTTCTACAGGGATGGGCTACGAGCAGTACTTC
>TRBV5-1|.|TRBJ2-7|.
CASSLAVPSYEQYF
TGCGCCAGCAGCTTGGCCGTTCCCTCCTACGAGCAGTACTTC
>TRBV7-2|.|TRBJ1-1|.
CASSQLDGYTEVFF
TGTGCCAGCAGCCAATTAGACGGTTACACTGAAGTTTTCTTT
>TRBV5-1|.|TRBJ2-5|.
CASSLLGGETQYF
TGCGCCAGCAGCTTGCTAGGGGGAGAGACCCAGTACTTC
>TRBV28|.|TRBJ1-5|.
CASSQVGRPQHF
TGTGCCAGCAGCCAGGTGGGGCGGCCCCAGCATTTT
>TRBV7-6|.|TRBJ1-1|.
CASSLADMNTEAFF
TGTGCCAGCAGCTTAGCGGACATGAACACTGAAGCTTTCTTT
>TRBV7-8|.|TRBJ2-7|.
CASSLEPDYYEQYF
TGTGCCAGCAGCTTAGAACCAGATTATTACGAGCAGTACTTC
>TRBV28|.|TRBJ1-5|TRBD1
CASASGQGDQPQHF
TGTGCCAGCGCCTCGGGACAGGGGGATCAGCCCCAGCATTTT
>TRBV18|.|TRBJ1-1|.
CASSPLGTHTEAFF
TGTGCCAGCTCACCATTGGGGACCCACACTGAAGCTTTCTTT
>TRBV5-6|.|TRBJ2-1|.
CASGVGPSGSYNEQFF
TGTGCCAGCGGCGTCGGTCCTTCCGGCTCCTACAATGAGCAGTTCTTC
>TRBV19|.|TRBJ2-2|.
CASSAKSNTGELFF
TGTGCCAGTAGTGCCAAATCGAACACCGGGGAGCTGTTTTTT
>TRBV28|.|TRBJ2-7|.
CASSLLRRAIEQYF
TGTGCCAGCAGTTTATTGAGGCGCGCAATCGAGCAGTACTTC
>TRBV4-1|.|TRBJ2-2|TRBD2
CASSPAAGGTGELFF
TGCGCCAGCAGCCCGGCAGCGGGAGGAACCGGGGAGCTGTTTTTT
>TRBV11-2|.|TRBJ2-2|TRBD2
CASSSTSGGDTGELFF
TGTGCCAGCAGCTCCACTAGCGGGGGGGACACCGGGGAGCTGTTTTTT
>TRBV6-1|few|TRBJ1-2|.
CASRGDGIWSGYTF
TGTGCCAGCAGGGGGGATGGGATTTGGTCCGGCTACACCTTC
>TRBV6-5|.|TRBJ1-1|TRBD1
CASSYSGQGVTFF
TGTGCCAGCAGTTACTCTGGACAGGGGGTAACTTTCTTT
>TRBV6-5|once|TRBJ2-7|.
CASSRDVRSSYEQYF
TGTGCCAGCAGTAGGGACGTTCGCAGCTCCTACGAGCAGTACTTC
>TRBV5-8|.|TRBJ1-2|TRBD1
CASSLAVAGGAFGYTF
TGTGCCAGCAGCTTGGCCGTGGCAGGGGGTGCATTCGGCTACACCTTC
>TRBV2|.|TRBJ2-5|.
CASGEWGTQYF
TGTGCCAGCGGAGAATGGGGGACCCAGTACTTC
>TRBV2|.|TRBJ1-6|.
CASTFRRADNSPLHF
TGTGCCAGCACCTTTCGAAGGGCGGATAATTCACCCCTCCACTTT
>TRBV9|.|TRBJ2-4|.
CASSPLDGQNIQYF
TGTGCCAGCAGCCCTTTGGATGGGCAAAACATTCAGTACTTC
>TRBV7-3|.|TRBJ2-1|.
CASSLQGTNEQFF
TGTGCCAGCAGCTTACAGGGAACGAACGAGCAGTTCTTC
>TRBV6-5|.|TRBJ2-1|.
CASRSSERSYNEQFF
TGTGCCAGCAGATCCAGCGAACGCTCCTACAATGAGCAGTTCTTC
>TRBV5-1|few|TRBJ2-7|TRBD2
CASSLVLAGGPDEQYF
TGCGCCAGCAGCTTGGTCTTGGCGGGAGGGCCAGACGAGCAGTACTTC
>TRBV5-1|.|TRBJ2-5|TRBD2
CASSLGLAGGETQYF
TGCGCCAGCAGCTTGGGACTAGCGGGAGGTGAGACCCAGTACTTC
>TRBV7-2|.|TRBJ2-7|TRBD2
CASSLGLAHYYEQYF
TGTGCCAGCAGCTTGGGACTAGCGCATTACTACGAGCAGTACTTC
>TRBV6-5|.|TRBJ1-2|.
CASSEKDANYGYTF
TGTGCCAGCAGCGAGAAGGATGCTAACTATGGCTACACCTTC
>TRBV7-8|.|TRBJ2-7|.
CASSLDRNYEQYF
TGTGCCAGCAGCTTAGATCGAAACTACGAGCAGTACTTC
>TRBV5-1|.|TRBJ2-6|.
CASSLVAGANVLTF
TGCGCCAGCAGCTTGGTGGCCGGGGCCAACGTCCTGACTTTC
>TRBV4-2|.|TRBJ2-3|.
CASSQEVGLYTDTQYF
TGTGCCAGCAGCCAGGAGGTAGGCCTATACACAGATACGCAGTATTTT
>TRBV2|.|TRBJ2-1|.
CASSERGDEQFF
TGTGCCAGCAGTGAAAGGGGGGATGAGCAGTTCTTC
>TRBV28|once|TRBJ1-1|.
CASSFDSGIWSEAFF
TGTGCCAGCAGTTTCGACAGTGGAATTTGGTCTGAAGCTTTCTTT
>TRBV2|.|TRBJ1-1|.
CASRGETEAFF
TGTGCCAGCAGAGGGGAGACTGAAGCTTTCTTT
>TRBV4-1|few|TRBJ2-4|.
CASSQVGGNIQYF
TGCGCCAGCAGCCAAGTGGGAGGTAACATTCAGTACTTC
>TRBV7-9|.|TRBJ2-2|TRBD1
CASSPYGQGASLRTGELFF
TGTGCCAGCAGCCCCTATGGACAGGGGGCATCCCTCCGTACCGGGGAGCTGTTTTTT
>TRBV9|.|TRBJ2-1|TRBD2
CASSVAAGTYNEQFF
TGTGCCAGCAGCGTAGCAGCGGGAACCTACAATGAGCAGTTCTTC